This entry lists 16 T cell receptor beta chains sequenced from one sample in a study of blood T cell repertoires in COVID-19. Here immunoSEQ multiplex PCR was the method, and the copy in TCRdb shows in-frame clones only, minus some. This table has about 240,000 clones, roughly four fifths appearing once. The specimen sequenced was peripheral blood. These receptors all come from an elderly woman with COVID-19, enrolled during active disease.

The chain recombines TRBV21-1 with TRBJ1-3; TRBD1 reflects the table's D call only, with no check against the DNA. TRBV21-1 constitutes a pseudogene. The CDR3 sequence is 17 residues long. The CDR3 sequence: CASSKAGTRICGNTIYF. The CDR3, as DNA: TGTGCCAGCAGCAAAGCCGGGACACGGATTTGTGGAAACACCATATATTTT.

V gene TRBV6-4 combines with J gene TRBJ1-1, with 9 bases lining up with TRBD1. The junction had 6 bases not matched to a gene; V was cut back by 6 bases and J by 4 bases. This CDR3 has 14 residues. The germline gives CDR1 MRHNA, CDR2 SNTAGT. The CDR3 sequence: CASRVTGGITEAFF. The CDR3 DNA follows: TGTGCCAGCAGGGTAACAGGGGGCATCACTGAAGCTTTCTTT.

The rearrangement joins TRBV29-1 to TRBJ1-1; weak D call: TRBD1 (5 bases). Germline lookup yields CDR1 SQVTM and CDR2 ANQGSEA. The V end lost 6 bases, the J end lost 1 base, and 15 bases lay between the germline ends. The CDR3 is made up of 14 amino acids. The CDR3 here is CSVPRTGPNTEAFF. In nucleotides, the CDR3 is TGCAGCGTGCCAAGAACAGGACCGAACACTGAAGCTTTCTTT.

CDR3 in DNA: TGCGCCAGCAGCCGGGGACTAGCGGGTGTTCAAGAGACCCAGTACTTC. The encoded protein is CASSRGLAGVQETQYF. V usage is TRBV4-1 and J usage is TRBJ2-5, with TRBD2 matching over 12 bases. The ends lost 4 bases at V and 2 bases at J; junction bases unmatched: 5. Germline CDR1 MGHRA, CDR2 YSYEKL. CDR3 length equals 16 residues.

The rearrangement uses TRBV15 and TRBJ1-1, with D possibly matching TRBD1 (6 bases). The V and J ends lost 3 bases and 5 bases respectively, with 19 bases between them. This CDR3 comprises 16 residues. The germline V gene encodes CDR1 LNHNV and CDR2 YYDKDF (reference sequence). The DNA for the CDR3 is TGTGCCACCAGCAGCAAAACGACAGGACCTCGGACTGAAGCTTTCTTT. This codes for CATSSKTTGPRTEAFF.

The gene calls are TRBV2 and TRBJ1-5; D perhaps matches TRBD1 (5 bases). The CDR3 sequence is 13 residues long. Germline V gives CDR1 SNHLY, CDR2 FYNNEI. With 5 bases removed from V and 5 bases from J, the gap between germline ends came to 10 bases. The CDR3 DNA reads TGTGCCAGCAGTAGACGGGGGGATCAGCCCCAGCATTTT. Amino acid sequence: CASSRRGDQPQHF.

Only one count was recorded for this clone. This chain connects TRBV30 to TRBJ2-5; possible D gene TRBD2, 5 bases. The CDR3 totals 12 residues. The ends were cut back, 2 bases at V and 5 bases at J, with 9 bases in the middle. CDR1 GTSNPN and CDR2 SVGIG come from the germline V gene (reference sequence). The chain's CDR3 is CAWSSTGETQYF. The CDR3 bases are TGTGCCTGGAGTTCAACGGGGGAGACCCAGTACTTC. Drawing the rest from reference TRBV30 and TRBJ2-5, the complete variable domain is SQTIHQWPATLVQPVGSPLSLECTVEGTSNPNLYWYRQAAGRGLQLLFYSVGIGQISSEVPQNLSASRPQDRQFILSSKKLLLSDSGFYLCAWSSTGETQYFGPGTRLLVL.

This rearrangement joins TRBV18 to TRBJ2-7, with a weak D call TRBD1 (6 bases). Germline CDR1 KGHSH, CDR2 LQKENI. V was cut by 3 bases and J by 1 base, with 16 bases left in between. The CDR3 length is 16 residues. The CDR3 sequence: CASSPFPGVRSYEQYF. In DNA, the CDR3 is TGTGCCAGCTCACCCTTTCCAGGGGTTAGATCCTACGAGCAGTACTTC.

CDR3 region: CASNSGRQDTQYF. The CDR3 DNA reads as TGTGCCAGCAACAGCGGGAGACAAGATACGCAGTATTTT. V and J are TRBV2 and TRBJ2-3, with TRBD2 identical over 8 bases. Germline trimming cut 7 bases from V and 5 bases from J; bases unmatched to any gene: 5. Germline values: CDR1 SNHLY, CDR2 FYNNEI. CDR3 length equals 13 residues. The full variable domain, its missing parts supplied by reference TRBV2 and TRBJ2-3, is EPEVTQTPSHQVTQMGQEVILRCVPISNHLYFYWYRQILGQKVEFLVSFYNNEISEKSEIFDDQFSVERPDGSNFTLKIRSTKLEDSAMYFCASNSGRQDTQYFGPGTRLTVL.

This chain uses TRBV5-1 with TRBJ2-3; maybe TRBD1 (6 bases). The CDR3 has 15 amino acids. Germline V gene data show CDR1 as SGHRS and CDR2 as YFSETQ. The V end was cut by 4 bases, the J end by 5 bases, with 17 bases between. CDR3 region: CASSPPQGPRDTQYF. The CDR3 nucleotides read TGCGCCAGCAGCCCCCCCCAGGGGCCGAGAGATACGCAGTATTTT.

CDR3 amino acids: CASSDQGYTEAFF. CDR3 DNA sequence: TGTGCCAGCAGCGACCAGGGGTACACTGAAGCTTTCTTT. The chain joins TRBV7-9 to TRBJ1-1, with D perhaps TRBD1 (6 bases). The CDR3 is made up of 13 amino acids. V dropped 5 bases and J dropped 3 bases, with 10 bases sitting between them. Germline lookup yields CDR1 SEHNR and CDR2 FQNEAQ (reference sequence). Based on the CDR3 plus reference TRBV7-9 and TRBJ1-1, the full variable domain is DTGVSQNPRHKITKRGQNVTFRCDPISEHNRLYWYRQTLGQGPEFLTYFQNEAQLEKSRLLSDRFSAERPKGSFSTLEIQRTEQGDSAMYLCASSDQGYTEAFFGQGTRLTVV.

As to this clone: At one end the junction does not follow the germline gene, possibly because of a read error. The chain links TRBV7-7 to TRBJ2-1; D is undetermined. There are 17 residues in the CDR3. Germline CDR1 SSHAT, CDR2 FNYEAQ (reference sequence). CDR3 bases: TGTGCTAGCAGCTTCCGGGTCGCGAGAAGCTCCTACAATGAGCAGTTCTTC. Protein sequence: CASSFRVARSSYNEQFF.

The chain is built from TRBV19 and TRBJ1-2; D ambiguous. Trimming pared 3 bases from V and 5 bases from J, leaving 7 bases between. The CDR3 loop spans 12 amino acids. Germline CDR1 and CDR2: LNHDA and SQIVND (reference sequence). CDR3 sequence: CASSIRQYGYTF. The CDR3 nucleotides are TGTGCCAGTAGTATCCGTCAGTATGGCTACACCTTC.

V is TRBV5-6 and J is TRBJ1-5; D is possibly TRBD1 (5 bases). V lost 2 bases to trimming and J lost 7 bases, with 22 bases between them. The CDR3 consists of 17 residues. Germline V gene sequence: CDR1 SGHDT, CDR2 YYEEEE. In DNA, the CDR3 is TGTGCCAGCAGCTTTTTGGGGGGAGAGGGGCTCCAGCAGCCCCAGCATTTT. Translation: CASSFLGGEGLQQPQHF.

The chain couples TRBV5-1 to TRBJ2-3; TRBD1 aligns across 7 bases. Germline values: CDR1 SGHRS, CDR2 YFSETQ. V was pared by 8 bases and J by 1 base, with 4 bases of the junction left unmatched. The CDR3 covers 13 residues. CDR3 DNA: TGCGCCAGTCATACAGGGGGCACAGATACGCAGTATTTT. It specifies CASHTGGTDTQYF.

V gene TRBV30 combines with J gene TRBJ1-1; D is uncertain. Between the trimmed V and J ends, which lost 0 bases and 5 bases, there was a span of 10 bases. The CDR3 extends over 13 amino acids. CDR1 GTSNPN and CDR2 SVGIG come from the germline V gene (reference sequence). The CDR3 loop reads CAWSVLRGTEAFF. The CDR3 DNA sequence: TGTGCCTGGAGTGTCCTCCGGGGAACTGAAGCTTTCTTT.